This T cell receptor (beta chain) comes out of a study of CD8 T cells in Susac syndrome. This CDR3 contains 15 residues. Germline assignment: CDR1 SGDLS and CDR2 YYNGEE. V gave up 6 bases and J gave up 1 base; unmatched junction bases: 6. The RNA, about 0.5 to 1 ug, was put through reverse transcription using random hexamers. TCRdb passed the immunoSEQ multiplex PCR reads through MiXCR, listing each CDR3 protein once. In the table there are 150,000 to 190,000 distinct CDR3 sequences, roughly 94% of which are singletons. This rearrangement joins TRBV9 to TRBJ2-5; 10 bases line up with TRBD1. This receptor was taken from a human donor with multiple sclerosis. Sequencing was carried out using CD8+ T cells from PBMCs. DNA of the CDR3: TGTGCCAGCACTCGGACAGGGGGTCGCCAAGAGACCCAGTACTTC. Amino acid sequence: CASTRTGGRQETQYF. The whole variable domain, remainder taken from reference TRBV9 and TRBJ2-5, is DSGVTQTPKHLITATGQRVTLRCSPRSGDLSVYWYQQSLDQGLQFLIQYYNGEERAKGNILERFSAQQFPDLHSELNLSSLELGDSALYFCASTRTGGRQETQYFGPGTRLLVL.